These 9 T cell receptor beta chains came from one sample sequenced in a study of STAT5B mutations in CD4+ large granular lymphocyte leukemia (dated by TCRdb to the early 2020s). The library relied on the immunoSEQ multiplex PCR assay. This is the immuneACCESS table as TCRdb keeps it, with only in-frame sequences that have V and J called. A part of the clones is gone; compared with another copy, unresolved V genes explain less than half, and the rest is unexplained. Present in this sample are over 30,000 clones, 76% of which were seen just once. The top ten hold less than 9% of the sample. Sequences were obtained from CD4+ T cells from blood buffy coats. The receptors were sampled from a human donor in good health.

In DNA form, the CDR3 reads TGTGCCAGCAGCCGGGGTGGGGGCGTGAATTCACCCCTCCACTTT. Translation gives CASSRGGGVNSPLHF. The genes are TRBV5-6 and TRBJ1-6; the D gene is possibly TRBD1 (6 bases). The V gene's germline CDR1 is SGHDT and CDR2 YYEEEE. There are 15 residues in the CDR3. The V gene lost 4 bases and the J gene lost 7 bases, with 15 bases spanning the gap.

The chain uses TRBV19 and TRBJ2-6; TRBD1 agrees at 8 bases. Germline V gene data show CDR1 as LNHDA and CDR2 as SQIVND (reference sequence). This CDR3 region has 19 residues. Losses at the gene ends were 0 bases for V and 2 bases for J; bases not matched to a gene: 9. The CDR3 here is CASSIDSGRGPAGANVLTF. The CDR3 DNA sequence: TGTGCCAGTAGTATAGACTCCGGCAGGGGGCCAGCTGGGGCCAACGTCCTGACTTTC.

The chain uses TRBV5-4 and TRBJ2-7; possible D gene TRBD1, 5 bases. This CDR3 is built from 15 residues. Germline V lookup: CDR1 SGHNT, CDR2 YYREEE (reference sequence). Trimming left V 0 bases short and J 7 bases short, with 17 bases between. The CDR3 loop reads CASSLEFDSRVEQYF. The CDR3 DNA reads as TGTGCCAGCAGCTTGGAGTTTGACAGCAGGGTTGAGCAGTACTTC.

This chain joins TRBV18 and TRBJ1-5, with unresolved D. The ends were cut back, 3 bases at V and 2 bases at J, with 8 bases in the middle. Germline V gene data show CDR1 as KGHSH and CDR2 as LQKENI. This CDR3 has 14 residues. In DNA form, the CDR3 reads TGTGCCAGCTCACCCGAAACGGGCAATCAGCCCCAGCATTTT. It encodes CASSPETGNQPQHF. Full variable domain (missing parts from reference TRBV18 and TRBJ1-5): NAGVMQNPRHLVRRRGQEARLRCSPMKGHSHVYWYRQLPEEGLKFMVYLQKENIIDESGMPKERFSAEFPKEGPSILRIQQVVRGDSAAYFCASSPETGNQPQHFGDGTRLSIL.

The J gene is TRBJ2-1, the V gene TRBV7-2, with a weak D call TRBD2 (6 bases). This CDR3 spans 14 amino acids. From germline, CDR1 is SGHTA and CDR2 FQGNSA. V was clipped by 5 bases and J by 3 bases, with 11 bases between them. CDR3 DNA sequence: TGTGCCAGCAGCGCCCGACTAGACTACAATGAGCAGTTCTTC. Encoded protein: CASSARLDYNEQFF.

The V gene is TRBV6-1, the J gene TRBJ1-4; D is perhaps TRBD1 (6 bases). Germline V gene sequence: CDR1 MNHNS, CDR2 SASEGT. The CDR3 consists of 15 residues. Trimming stripped 6 bases from V and 0 bases from J, with 11 bases between. The CDR3 sequence is CASRSRQATNEKLFF. The CDR3, as DNA: TGTGCCAGCAGATCGAGACAGGCAACTAATGAAAAACTGTTTTTT.

The CDR3 DNA sequence: TGTGCCAGTACCGGCAGCGCCATGAACACTGAAGCTTTCTTT. Its protein is CASTGSAMNTEAFF. The chain carries TRBV19 and TRBJ1-1; D unresolved. V lost 7 bases and J 0 bases, leaving 12 bases between the germline ends. Germline V CDR1 and CDR2: LNHDA, SQIVND (reference sequence). CDR3 length: 14 residues.

The rearrangement links TRBV14 to TRBJ2-1; TRBD1 agrees at 9 bases. Germline V lookup: CDR1 SGHDN, CDR2 FVKESK. Germline trimming cut 4 bases from V and 9 bases from J; bases unmatched to any gene: 7. The CDR3 is made up of 14 amino acids. CDR3 coding DNA: TGTGCCAGCAGCCGACACATACAGGGGGCTGAGCAGTTCTTC. Protein: CASSRHIQGAEQFF.

The chain uses TRBV11-2 and TRBJ2-6; 8 bases are shared with TRBD1. V trimming: 4 bases; J trimming: 1 base; junction bases outside the gene matches: 12. Germline assignment: CDR1 SGHAT and CDR2 FQNNGV. The CDR3 has 19 residues. The CDR3 loop reads CASSSPPDRGSSGANVLTF. As DNA, the CDR3 is TGTGCCAGCAGCTCGCCCCCCGACAGGGGATCTTCTGGGGCCAACGTCCTGACTTTC.